Listed below are T cell receptor beta chains from one sample, sequenced in a study of cytomegalovirus exposure and HLA in healthy donors. Only in-frame clones appear in the TCRdb table, and some are missing; sequencing was by immunoSEQ multiplex PCR. The record lists 200,000 or so clones, of which the ten most abundant hold about 0.74%. The sequenced sample consisted of PBMCs. The receptors come from a boy younger than 18 in good health and CMV-seronegative. The CDR3 runs from the conserved cysteine through the conserved F or W. The D gene is left open where the match is weak.

v_call	d_call	j_call	cdr3_nt	cdr3_aa
TRBV7-2	TRBD1	TRBJ1-2	TGTGCCAGCAGCTTCGGGACAGCCGTTGATGGCTACACCTTC	CASSFGTAVDGYTF
TRBV19	TRBD1	TRBJ1-1	TGTGCCAGTAGATCCCAGGGGGCCGGGGGCACTGAAGCTTTCTTT	CASRSQGAGGTEAFF
TRBV29-1	TRBD1	TRBJ2-4	TGCAGCGTGGGACAGGGGGCCAAAAACATTCAGTACTTC	CSVGQGAKNIQYF
TRBV29-1	NA	TRBJ2-7	TGCAGCGTTGTGGAGGCCTACGAGCAGTACTTC	CSVVEAYEQYF
TRBV5-1	TRBD1	TRBJ1-2	TGCGCCAGCAGCTTGGAGGAAGGGGGCCTTGACTATGGCTACACCTTC	CASSLEEGGLDYGYTF
TRBV2	TRBD1	TRBJ1-2	TGTGCCAGCAGTGCGGGGGGGGCGGACAGGACGGGATACGCTGGCTACACCTTC	CASSAGGADRTGYAGYTF
TRBV27	TRBD1	TRBJ1-1	TGTGCCAGCAGTTGGGGGACAGGGTATACTGAAGCTTTCTTT	CASSWGTGYTEAFF
TRBV12-2	NA	TRBJ2-1	TGTGCAAGTCGCTGGCCTAGCGGGGGGGACAATGAGCAGTTCTTC	CASRWPSGGDNEQFF
TRBV25-1	NA	TRBJ2-7	TGTGCCAGCAGTGGAGGAGGGACAGCCACCTACGAGCAGTACTTC	CASSGGGTATYEQYF
TRBV11-1	TRBD1	TRBJ1-1	TGTGCCAGCAGCTCTGGGACAGCCTACACTGAAGCTTTCTTT	CASSSGTAYTEAFF
TRBV4-2	NA	TRBJ1-5	TGTGCCAGCAGCCCAAGGGCAGGGGCAGATCAGCCCCAGCATTTT	CASSPRAGADQPQHF